This entry features one TCR beta chain sequence. TCRdb keeps only in-frame clones here, not all; method: immunoSEQ multiplex PCR. The repertoire consists of over 9,500 clones, with about 74% occurring once and the leading ten covering 22%. This entry comes from a study of T cells after somatic rescue of genetic block. Germline V gene sequence: CDR1 SGHTA, CDR2 FQGNSA. CDR3 length: 14 amino acids. V dropped 4 bases and J dropped 4 bases, with 11 bases sitting between them. Input material: peripheral blood mononuclear cells (PBMCs). This rearrangement joins TRBV7-2 to TRBJ2-1; either TRBD1 or TRBD2 may fit D (5 bases each). The receptor was isolated from a boy aged 5-17 years. DNA of the CDR3: TGTGCCAGCAGCTCCCGGGACCAATACAATGAGCAGTTCTTC. Translation: CASSSRDQYNEQFF.